The T cell receptor (beta chain) under discussion was sequenced for a study of identical twins. Germline CDR1 ENHRY, CDR2 SYGVKD. V shed 3 bases and J 9 bases; nucleotides not matched to a gene: 4. CDR3 length: 15 residues. TCRdb ran MiXCR on the 5' RACE reads and lists one entry per CDR3 protein. The sample includes approximately 190,000 distinct CDR3 sequences, about 16% of them seen just once. These data are also associated with another study on T cells expressing NK-cell markers. From that paper: Most of the eight sequenced donors were HCMV-seropositive; one was seronegative. Of the CD8+ T cells in five or six donors, roughly 1.0-7.0% belonged to dominant NKG2C+ clonotypes.

Sequenced input: CD8+ T cells sorted from blood. The chain employs TRBV10-3 and TRBJ1-6, with TRBD1 matching over 11 bases. This receptor was taken from a woman aged 18-29 years in good health. In DNA, the CDR3 is TGTGCCATCAGTGACCCGGGACAGGGGGGTTCACCCCTCCACTTT. As protein: CAISDPGQGGSPLHF.